The 18 T cell receptor beta chains listed next were all sequenced from one sample in a study of shared clonotypes between healthy human individuals. TCRdb's table, derived via immunoSEQ multiplex PCR, lists solely in-frame clones and lacks some. The top ten clones hold about 0.52% of a sample with approximately 1,000,000 clones, more than 75% of them seen once. The material sequenced was memory CD4+ T cells from PBMCs. The subset was: CD45RA-negative fraction. These TCRs come from a young man in good health. Some clones in this sample may be carry-over from other donors' samples.

This chain joins TRBV10-3 and TRBJ2-3, with TRBD1 as a possible D gene (6 bases). Germline lookup yields CDR1 ENHRY and CDR2 SYGVKD. Trimming took off 5 bases at V and 0 bases at J, with 9 bases between the two ends. This CDR3 comprises 14 residues. The CDR3: CAISQDRSTDTQYF. CDR3 nucleotides: TGTGCCATCAGTCAAGACAGGAGCACAGATACGCAGTATTTT.

The table lists this clone with a count of one. CDR3 protein: CATSRDPGDEQFF. The CDR3 DNA reads TGTGCCACCAGCAGAGATCCGGGGGATGAGCAGTTCTTC. The chain carries TRBV15 and TRBJ2-1; D is possibly TRBD2 (6 bases). Trimming stripped 0 bases from V and 8 bases from J, with 8 bases between. The length of the CDR3 is 13 residues. Germline assignment: CDR1 LNHNV and CDR2 YYDKDF (reference sequence).

The chain carries TRBV28 and TRBJ2-5; D not resolved. Trimming stripped 4 bases from V and 3 bases from J, with 9 bases between. This CDR3 contains 13 residues. Germline assignment: CDR1 MDHEN and CDR2 SYDVKM. This CDR3 is CASSSPRKETQYF. The CDR3 region has the DNA TGTGCCAGCAGTTCCCCAAGGAAAGAGACCCAGTACTTC.

The chain combines TRBV20-1 with TRBJ1-1; D is unclear. Germline assignment: CDR1 DFQATT and CDR2 SNEGSKA (reference sequence). Trimming removed 6 bases at V and 4 bases at J, with 9 bases between. The CDR3 spans 11 residues. CDR3 DNA sequence: TGCAGTGCCTCCCGGGTCACTGAAGCTTTCTTT. Translated: CSASRVTEAFF.

This chain uses TRBV29-1 with TRBJ1-4; D is unresolved. The CDR3 contains 13 residues. Germline CDR1 is SQVTM and CDR2 is ANQGSEA. V shed 1 base and J shed 7 bases, with 10 bases lying between them. The CDR3 protein is CSVEGGYGEKLFF. The DNA for the CDR3 is TGCAGCGTTGAAGGGGGATACGGTGAAAAACTGTTTTTT.

This rearrangement joins TRBV15 to TRBJ2-3; 9 nucleotides line up with TRBD2. V trimming: 1 base; J trimming: 0 bases; junction bases outside the gene matches: 5. The CDR3 loop spans 17 amino acids. The germline V gene has CDR1 LNHNV and CDR2 YYDKDF (reference sequence). CDR3 bases: TGTGCCACCAGCAGAGGTTCTAGCGGGGCTAGCACAGATACGCAGTATTTT. Translated, it gives CATSRGSSGASTDTQYF.

The chain links TRBV5-3 to TRBJ1-2; 7 bases line up with TRBD1. TRBV5-3 is an open reading frame, and its role is uncertain. This CDR3 is built from 13 residues. Unmatched junction bases numbered 1, after V lost 2 bases and J lost 3 bases. The CDR3 nucleotides read TGTGCCAGAAGCTTAGACAGGGACTATGGCTACACCTTC. Translation gives CARSLDRDYGYTF.

This clone was seen only once. This sample includes further DNA sequences coding for the same CDR3. The gene calls are TRBV6-5 and TRBJ2-5; possible D gene TRBD2, 6 bases. This CDR3 contains 13 residues. Germline CDR1 and CDR2: MNHEY and SVGAGI. The ends were cut back, 0 bases at V and 4 bases at J, with 6 bases in the middle. CDR3 in amino acids: CASSYSRGETQYF. The CDR3 DNA is TGTGCCAGCAGTTACTCGCGGGGAGAGACCCAGTACTTC.

This clone was counted a few times. The chain combines TRBV9 with TRBJ2-6; D is possibly TRBD1 (5 bases). This CDR3 is 17 amino acids long. V was shortened by 0 bases and J by 1 base, with 11 bases between the two germline ends. CDR1 is SGDLS, CDR2 YYNGEE, per germline. CDR3 sequence: CASSVEAGFSGANVLTF. The CDR3 DNA sequence: TGTGCCAGCAGCGTAGAGGCAGGGTTTTCTGGGGCCAACGTCCTGACTTTC.

The V and J genes are TRBV4-1 and TRBJ2-7; D ambiguous. This CDR3 is 16 amino acids long. Germline CDR1 reads MGHRA; CDR2 reads YSYEKL. V was shortened by 0 bases and J by 0 bases, with 12 bases between the two germline ends. CDR3 sequence reads: CASSQDWGFSSYEQYF. In DNA form, the CDR3 reads TGCGCCAGCAGCCAAGATTGGGGATTCAGCTCCTACGAGCAGTACTTC.

The rearrangement joins TRBV25-1 to TRBJ2-7; no reliable D call. The length of the CDR3 is 13 residues. The germline V gene encodes CDR1 MGHDK and CDR2 SYGVNS. Trimming took off 5 bases at V and 4 bases at J, with 12 bases between the two ends. CDR3 loop: CASSPRVRYEQYF. The CDR3, as DNA: TGTGCCAGCAGTCCCCGGGTGAGGTACGAGCAGTACTTC.

The rearrangement joins TRBV4-1 to TRBJ2-7; TRBD2 agrees at 10 bases. CDR1 is MGHRA and CDR2 is YSYEKL in the germline V gene. The J segment lost 4 bases and the V segment lost 1 base, leaving 7 bases of the junction unmatched. The CDR3 length is 16 residues. The CDR3 nucleotides read TGCGCCAGCAGCCAAGGAAGGGCTAGCGGGAGATACGAGCAGTACTTC. Protein sequence: CASSQGRASGRYEQYF.

The chain combines TRBV18 with TRBJ2-7; the match to TRBD2 covers 14 bases. V lost 4 bases and J lost 5; bases outside the gene matches: 4. The germline V gene encodes CDR1 KGHSH and CDR2 LQKENI. CDR3 length: 15 residues. CDR3 protein: CASSLPGLAGDEQYF. In nucleotides, the CDR3 is TGTGCCAGCTCACTCCCGGGACTAGCGGGAGACGAGCAGTACTTC.

The V gene is TRBV5-4, the J gene TRBJ1-1; D is unclear. CDR3 length: 14 residues. The V and J ends lost 7 bases and 0 bases respectively, with 13 bases between them. Germline CDR1 and CDR2: SGHNT and YYREEE (reference sequence). This CDR3 reads CASQLGLVNTEAFF. In DNA form, the CDR3 reads TGTGCCAGCCAGCTGGGGTTAGTGAACACTGAAGCTTTCTTT.

The genes are TRBV7-3 and TRBJ2-1, with 9 positions matching TRBD2. The germline V gene has CDR1 SGHTA and CDR2 FQGTGA. The V and J ends lost 2 bases and 4 bases, in that order; junction bases with no gene match: 3. This CDR3 is 15 amino acids long. The CDR3 here is CASSLGGRAYNEQFF. The CDR3 DNA sequence: TGTGCCAGCAGCTTAGGCGGGAGGGCATACAATGAGCAGTTCTTC.

The rearrangement links TRBV9 to TRBJ1-1; TRBD1 matches 10 bases. Germline values: CDR1 SGDLS, CDR2 YYNGEE. J lost 4 bases, V lost 3 bases, and 15 bases had no gene match. This CDR3 has 18 residues. CDR3 bases: TGTGCCAGCAGCGCCAGAGACAGGGGGCCAAGTTTAGGCACTGAAGCTTTCTTT. Translated, it gives CASSARDRGPSLGTEAFF.

The chain combines TRBV4-1 with TRBJ2-1, with TRBD2 matching 15 bases. The length of the CDR3 is 16 residues. J lost 8 bases, V lost 2 bases, and 4 bases had no gene match. Looked up from germline, CDR1 is MGHRA and CDR2 is YSYEKL. CDR3 in DNA: TGCGCCAGCAGCCAACCAGGACTAGCGGGAGGGGATGAGCAGTTCTTC. Its translation is CASSQPGLAGGDEQFF.

A remark on this clone: The sample contains more than one DNA sequence encoding this CDR3. The chain has TRBV2 and TRBJ1-4; D is perhaps TRBD1 (6 bases). Trimming removed 9 bases from V and 4 bases from J, with 9 bases in between. Looked up from germline, CDR1 is SNHLY and CDR2 is FYNNEI. This CDR3 is 12 amino acids long. CDR3 protein: CASIRGNEKLFF. The CDR3 coding sequence is TGTGCCAGTATCAGGGGTAATGAAAAACTGTTTTTT.